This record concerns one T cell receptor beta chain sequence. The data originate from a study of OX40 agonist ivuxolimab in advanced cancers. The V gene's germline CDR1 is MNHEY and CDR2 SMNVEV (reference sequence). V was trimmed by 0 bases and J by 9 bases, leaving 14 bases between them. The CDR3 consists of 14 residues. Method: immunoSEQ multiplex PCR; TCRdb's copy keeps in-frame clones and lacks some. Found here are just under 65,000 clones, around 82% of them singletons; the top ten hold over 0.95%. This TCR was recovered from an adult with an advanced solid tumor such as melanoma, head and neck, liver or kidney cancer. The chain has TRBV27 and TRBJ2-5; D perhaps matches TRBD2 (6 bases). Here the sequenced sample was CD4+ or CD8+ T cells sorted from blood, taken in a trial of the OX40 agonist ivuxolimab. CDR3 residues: CASSLSSSPGAQYF. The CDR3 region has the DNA TGTGCCAGCAGTTTATCGTCTAGTCCGGGGGCCCAGTACTTC.